These 28 T cell receptor beta chains share one sample of origin, sequenced in a study of long-term antiretroviral therapy in people with HIV. With survey level as its setting, the immunoSEQ assay was v3.0. TCRdb's table, derived via immunoSEQ multiplex PCR, lists solely in-frame clones and lacks some. Of over 15,000 clones detected, over 70% appear once; the ten largest clones hold roughly 15%. Source: unsorted PBMCs, taken less than 2.2 years before starting antiretroviral therapy. These receptor sequences come from a man under 40 with HIV.

V gene TRBV18 combines with J gene TRBJ2-5, with unresolved D. The CDR3 is 14 amino acids. Trimming shortened V by 3 bases and J by 5 bases, and 13 bases separated the two germline ends. Germline V gene sequence: CDR1 KGHSH, CDR2 LQKENI. The CDR3, as DNA: TGTGCCAGCTCACCTCCTCCTCCTGGGGAGACCCAGTACTTC. It yields the protein CASSPPPPGETQYF.

V is TRBV7-2 and J is TRBJ2-2; perhaps TRBD2 as D (7 bases). The germline V gene encodes CDR1 SGHTA and CDR2 FQGNSA. CDR3 length: 16 residues. Trimming left V 1 base short and J 4 bases short, with 13 bases between. The CDR3, as DNA: TGTGCCAGCAGCTTAGTGGGGGGGGCCGGCACCGGGGAGCTGTTTTTT. Amino acids: CASSLVGGAGTGELFF.

This rearrangement joins TRBV25-1 to TRBJ2-7; D may be TRBD2 (6 bases). Looked up from germline, CDR1 is MGHDK and CDR2 is SYGVNS. Trimming took 3 bases from V and 3 from J, leaving 18 bases between them. The CDR3 is 16 residues long. CDR3: CASSDSIGGAYYEQYF. CDR3 coding DNA: TGTGCCAGCAGTGATTCTATAGGAGGGGCCTACTACGAGCAGTACTTC.

This clone was detected a few times. This chain joins TRBV9 and TRBJ1-2; D perhaps matches TRBD1 (5 bases). V dropped 7 bases and J dropped 0 bases, with 16 bases sitting between them. The CDR3 loop spans 15 amino acids. The germline gives CDR1 SGDLS, CDR2 YYNGEE. As DNA, the CDR3 is TGTGCCAGCTCCGGAGGAGGGGCGCCTAACTATGGCTACACCTTC. Its translation is CASSGGGAPNYGYTF.

V is TRBV18 and J is TRBJ1-1, with D tentatively TRBD1 (6 bases). V lost 1 base and J lost 0, with 27 bases in between. Germline V gives CDR1 KGHSH, CDR2 LQKENI. This CDR3 is built from 21 residues. The CDR3 loop is CASSPLPTGGAGSKMNTEAFF. The DNA of the CDR3 is TGTGCCAGCTCACCACTACCCACGGGGGGGGCAGGGAGTAAGATGAACACTGAAGCTTTCTTT.

This chain joins TRBV10-3 and TRBJ1-4, with a possible D match to TRBD1 (6 bases). CDR1 and CDR2 from the germline V gene are ENHRY and SYGVKD. The CDR3 consists of 15 residues. Trimming removed 1 base from V and 2 bases from J, with 8 bases in between. The CDR3 sequence is CAISELGGTNEKLFF. Written as DNA, the CDR3 is TGTGCCATCAGTGAGTTGGGGGGCACTAATGAAAAACTGTTTTTT.

The genes are TRBV29-1 and TRBJ2-7; TRBD1 aligns across 7 bases. Unmatched junction bases numbered 7, after V lost 6 bases and J lost 2 bases. Looked up from germline, CDR1 is SQVTM and CDR2 is ANQGSEA. There are 13 residues in the CDR3. CDR3 sequence (DNA): TGCAGCGTGAGGGGACAGACAACCTACGAGCAGTACTTC. Translation: CSVRGQTTYEQYF.

This clone was seen only once. The chain combines TRBV28 with TRBJ2-4, with TRBD1 identical over 7 bases. Germline trimming cut 6 bases from V and 6 bases from J; bases unmatched to any gene: 8. Germline loops: CDR1 MDHEN, CDR2 SYDVKM. This CDR3 has 14 residues. This CDR3 reads CASSRPNRGNIQYF. CDR3 in DNA: TGTGCCAGCAGCAGACCGAACAGGGGAAACATTCAGTACTTC.

This chain connects TRBV5-8 to TRBJ1-2, with 7 bases aligning to TRBD1. The CDR3 loop spans 16 amino acids. The V and J ends lost 6 bases and 2 bases, in that order; junction bases with no gene match: 13. The germline gives CDR1 SGHTS, CDR2 YDEGEE. The CDR3 DNA sequence: TGTGCCAGCATCCCTAACGGGGGGACAGTCAACTATGGCTACACCTTC. Translated: CASIPNGGTVNYGYTF.

The V call is TRBV25-1, the J call TRBJ2-1, with 9 bases aligning to TRBD1. The CDR3 is 16 amino acids. Germline CDR1 reads MGHDK; CDR2 reads SYGVNS. Trimming removed 6 bases from V and 3 bases from J; junction bases left unmatched: 9. The CDR3 loop is CASSRTGTGLYNEQFF. For the CDR3, the DNA is TGTGCCAGCAGCCGCACCGGGACAGGGCTCTACAATGAGCAGTTCTTC.

The CDR3 sequence: CASSLAASQETQYF. Written as DNA, the CDR3 is TGTGCCAGCAGCTTAGCTGCTAGCCAAGAGACCCAGTACTTC. V and J are TRBV7-9 and TRBJ2-5; D ambiguous. Germline values: CDR1 SEHNR, CDR2 FQNEAQ (reference sequence). This CDR3 has 14 residues. The germline V and J ends were trimmed by 0 bases and 1 base, with 6 bases remaining between them. The full variable domain, rest sourced from reference TRBV7-9 and TRBJ2-5, is DTGVSQNPRHKITKRGQNVTFRCDPISEHNRLYWYRQTLGQGPEFLTYFQNEAQLEKSRLLSDRFSAERPKGSFSTLEIQRTEQGDSAMYLCASSLAASQETQYFGPGTRLLVL.

J is TRBJ1-1 and V is TRBV5-4; TRBD1 might be the D (6 bases). The V end lost 4 bases, the J end lost 1 base, and 11 bases lay between the germline ends. The CDR3 is 14 amino acids. Germline CDR1 is SGHNT and CDR2 is YYREEE (reference sequence). The CDR3 is CASSAGGRNTEAFF. In DNA, the CDR3 is TGTGCCAGCAGCGCGGGGGGCAGGAACACTGAAGCTTTCTTT.

The chain recombines TRBV7-3 with TRBJ2-1; 8 nucleotides match TRBD2. The CDR3 is 15 amino acids. Trimming at V came to 5 bases and at J to 6 bases, leaving 9 bases not matched to a gene. From germline, CDR1 is SGHTA and CDR2 FQGTGA. As DNA, the CDR3 is TGTGCCAGCAGCCTTTATAGCGGGGTCCTCAATGAGCAGTTCTTC. Translated, it gives CASSLYSGVLNEQFF.

For the CDR3, the DNA is TGTGCCAGCAGCGTAGGCGGGGGGTTTGGGGTTACAGATACGCAGTATTTT. Its protein product is CASSVGGGFGVTDTQYF. The chain employs TRBV9 and TRBJ2-3; 8 bases are shared with TRBD2. Per the germline V gene, CDR1 is SGDLS and CDR2 is YYNGEE. This CDR3 contains 17 residues. The V and J ends lost 0 bases and 3 bases, in that order; junction bases with no gene match: 9. Drawing the rest from reference TRBV9 and TRBJ2-3, the complete variable domain is DSGVTQTPKHLITATGQRVTLRCSPRSGDLSVYWYQQSLDQGLQFLIQYYNGEERAKGNILERFSAQQFPDLHSELNLSSLELGDSALYFCASSVGGGFGVTDTQYFGPGTRLTVL.

The V and J genes are TRBV12-5 and TRBJ2-7, with unresolved D. This CDR3 contains 11 residues. Germline loops: CDR1 LGHNT, CDR2 FRNRAP. V was trimmed by 6 bases and J by 6 bases, leaving 9 bases between them. The CDR3 nucleotides read TGTGCTAGTGGGGCCTCTACCGAGCAGTACTTC. Amino acid sequence: CASGASTEQYF.

This clone has only a few counts. This chain joins TRBV10-3 and TRBJ1-2; tentatively, D is TRBD1 (5 bases). The CDR3 has 15 amino acids. V was shortened by 0 bases and J by 4 bases, with 12 bases between the two germline ends. Germline CDR1 reads ENHRY; CDR2 reads SYGVKD. The CDR3 DNA is TGTGCCATCAGTGAGTCCAGGGCGGGGGGCTATGGCTACACCTTC. This codes for CAISESRAGGYGYTF.

V and J are TRBV6-4 and TRBJ2-3; TRBD2 matches 11 bases. CDR3 size: 16 residues. With V trimmed by 2 bases and J by 0 bases, 1 base remained unmatched. Germline CDR1 and CDR2: MRHNA and SNTAGT. CDR3 residues: CASSDVAGGSTDTQYF. DNA of the CDR3: TGTGCCAGCAGTGACGTAGCGGGAGGGAGCACAGATACGCAGTATTTT.

The chain couples TRBV27 to TRBJ2-7, with 7 positions matching TRBD2. Germline V lookup: CDR1 MNHEY, CDR2 SMNVEV (reference sequence). The CDR3 is 17 amino acids. V lost 0 bases, J lost 1 base, and 9 bases stayed unmatched. CDR3 amino acids: CASSLSGPGGESYEQYF. The CDR3 DNA sequence: TGTGCCAGCAGTTTATCGGGGCCGGGAGGAGAATCCTACGAGCAGTACTTC.

The chain employs TRBV7-2 and TRBJ2-2; the D is unclear. The germline V gene encodes CDR1 SGHTA and CDR2 FQGNSA. The V end lost 6 bases, the J end lost 0 bases, and 11 bases lay between the germline ends. The CDR3 has 15 residues. CDR3 DNA: TGTGCCAGCAGTATAAGAGGACCGAACACCGGGGAGCTGTTTTTT. Translating it yields CASSIRGPNTGELFF.

The chain is built from TRBV28 and TRBJ1-5; a possible D gene is TRBD1 (5 bases). This CDR3 spans 16 amino acids. From germline, CDR1 is MDHEN and CDR2 SYDVKM. The V and J ends lost 5 bases and 4 bases respectively, with 18 bases between them. CDR3 sequence: CASSPGLGRDNQPQHF. CDR3 sequence (DNA): TGTGCCAGCAGTCCTGGGCTGGGCAGGGATAATCAGCCCCAGCATTTT.

This sequence joins TRBV13 and TRBJ2-7, with D possibly TRBD2 on 5 matching bases. V gave up 5 bases and J gave up 0 bases, with 14 bases separating them. This CDR3 comprises 15 residues. CDR1 and CDR2 from the germline V gene are PRHDT and FYEKMQ (reference sequence). CDR3 amino acids: CASSPSPAFSYEQYF. The CDR3 DNA reads TGTGCCAGCAGCCCTAGCCCGGCTTTCTCCTACGAGCAGTACTTC.

The chain is built from TRBV6-1 and TRBJ1-2; weak D call: TRBD1 (5 bases). CDR1 and CDR2 from the germline V gene are MNHNS and SASEGT. This CDR3 comprises 15 residues. V lost 6 bases, J lost 4 bases, and 18 bases lay in between. CDR3 nucleotides: TGTGCCAGCAGCGGGGGTGCGGAGTCCTTCTATGGCTACACCTTC. It encodes CASSGGAESFYGYTF.

This clone was observed a few times. The chain is built from TRBV5-8 and TRBJ1-4, with no clear D. CDR3 length equals 14 residues. The V gene's germline CDR1 is SGHTS and CDR2 YDEGEE. Between the trimmed V and J ends, which lost 1 base and 10 bases, there was a span of 14 bases. This chain's CDR3 is CASSLKLPNGKLFF. The CDR3 DNA is TGTGCCAGCAGCTTGAAACTTCCTAACGGAAAACTGTTTTTT.

The chain links TRBV5-8 to TRBJ1-6; 7 bases align to TRBD1. V dropped 0 bases and J dropped 7; count of bases not matched to a gene: 4. The CDR3 extends over 15 amino acids. Per germline, CDR1 SGHTS and CDR2 YDEGEE. This chain's CDR3 is CASSLVGTENSPLHF. The CDR3 DNA sequence: TGTGCCAGCAGCTTGGTGGGGACAGAGAATTCACCCCTCCACTTT.

V is TRBV6-1 and J is TRBJ1-6, with a possible D match to TRBD1 (6 bases). The CDR3 contains 14 residues. Germline V gene lookup returns CDR1 MNHNS and CDR2 SASEGT. V was trimmed by 2 bases and J by 9 bases, leaving 11 bases between them. This CDR3 is CASSEMTGVSPLHF. CDR3 bases: TGTGCCAGCAGTGAAATGACAGGAGTTTCACCCCTCCACTTT.

This clone was recorded a few times. The V call is TRBV10-1, the J call TRBJ1-2; D not certain. Trimming pared 0 bases from V and 5 bases from J, leaving 7 bases between. This CDR3 spans 13 amino acids. Germline V lookup: CDR1 WNHNN, CDR2 SYGVQD (reference sequence). The CDR3 here is CASSESGAYGYTF. The CDR3 DNA reads as TGCGCCAGCAGTGAGTCCGGAGCTTATGGCTACACCTTC.

The V call is TRBV11-2, the J call TRBJ1-1; D call uncertain. The CDR3 is 14 residues long. Deletions cut 0 bases from V and 4 bases from J, with 9 bases between. CDR1 and CDR2 (germline): SGHAT, FQNNGV. CDR3 sequence: CASSLDRITTEAFF. CDR3 DNA sequence: TGTGCCAGCAGCTTAGATAGGATAACCACTGAAGCTTTCTTT.

The chain has TRBV7-9 and TRBJ2-5, with D perhaps matching TRBD1 (5 bases). The length of the CDR3 is 14 residues. V lost 8 bases and J lost 1, with 14 bases in between. Germline V CDR1 and CDR2: SEHNR, FQNEAQ (reference sequence). The CDR3 DNA sequence: TGTGCCAGCTCGGACCGAGACAGCCAAGAGACCCAGTACTTC. Its protein is CASSDRDSQETQYF.